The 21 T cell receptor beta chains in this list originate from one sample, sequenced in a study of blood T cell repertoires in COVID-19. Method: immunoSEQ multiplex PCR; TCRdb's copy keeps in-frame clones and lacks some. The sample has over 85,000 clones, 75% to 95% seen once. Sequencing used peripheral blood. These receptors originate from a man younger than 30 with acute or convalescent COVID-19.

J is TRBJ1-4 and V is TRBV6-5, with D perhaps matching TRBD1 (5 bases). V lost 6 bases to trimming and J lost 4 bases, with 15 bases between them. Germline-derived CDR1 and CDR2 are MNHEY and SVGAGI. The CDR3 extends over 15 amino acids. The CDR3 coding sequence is TGTGCCAGCAGCTACGTCCCAGGGTTTAATGAAAAACTGTTTTTT. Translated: CASSYVPGFNEKLFF.

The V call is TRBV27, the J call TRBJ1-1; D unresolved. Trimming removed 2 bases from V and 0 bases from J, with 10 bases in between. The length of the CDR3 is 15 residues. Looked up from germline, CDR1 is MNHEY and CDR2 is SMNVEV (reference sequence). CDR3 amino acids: CASSLMARLNTEAFF. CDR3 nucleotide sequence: TGTGCCAGCAGTTTAATGGCACGCCTGAACACTGAAGCTTTCTTT.

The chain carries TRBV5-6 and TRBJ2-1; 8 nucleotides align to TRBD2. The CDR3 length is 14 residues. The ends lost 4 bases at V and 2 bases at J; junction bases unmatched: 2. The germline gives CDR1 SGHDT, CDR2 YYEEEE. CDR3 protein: CASSTGLAYNEQFF. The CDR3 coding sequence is TGTGCCAGCAGCACGGGACTAGCCTACAATGAGCAGTTCTTC.

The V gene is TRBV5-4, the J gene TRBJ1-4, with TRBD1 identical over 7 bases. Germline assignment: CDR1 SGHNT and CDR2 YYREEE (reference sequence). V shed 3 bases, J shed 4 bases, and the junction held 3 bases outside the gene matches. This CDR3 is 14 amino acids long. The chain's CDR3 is CASSWTGINEKLFF. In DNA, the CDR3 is TGTGCCAGCAGCTGGACAGGAATTAATGAAAAACTGTTTTTT.

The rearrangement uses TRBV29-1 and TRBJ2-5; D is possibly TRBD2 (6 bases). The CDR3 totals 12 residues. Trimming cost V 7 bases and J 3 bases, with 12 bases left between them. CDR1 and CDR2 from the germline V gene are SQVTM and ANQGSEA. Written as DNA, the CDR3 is TGCAGCGCTAAGGGCGGGAAAGAGACCCAGTACTTC. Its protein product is CSAKGGKETQYF.

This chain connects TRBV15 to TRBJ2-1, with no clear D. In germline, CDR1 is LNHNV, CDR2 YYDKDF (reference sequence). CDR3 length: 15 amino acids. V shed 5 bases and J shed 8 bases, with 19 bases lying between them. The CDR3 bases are TGTGCCACCAGCCCCGATAATCTAGAAAGCGATGAGCAGTTCTTC. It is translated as CATSPDNLESDEQFF. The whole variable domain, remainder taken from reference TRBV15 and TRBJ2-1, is DAMVIQNPRYQVTQFGKPVTLSCSQTLNHNVMYWYQQKSSQAPKLLFHYYDKDFNNEADTPDNFQSRRPNTSFCFLDIRSPGLGDTAMYLCATSPDNLESDEQFFGPGTRLTVL.

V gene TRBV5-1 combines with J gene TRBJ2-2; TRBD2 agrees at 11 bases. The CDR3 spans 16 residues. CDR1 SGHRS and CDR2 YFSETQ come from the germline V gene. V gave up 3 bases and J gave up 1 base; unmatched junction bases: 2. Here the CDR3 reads CASSSTSGVNTGELFF. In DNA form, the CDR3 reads TGCGCCAGCAGCTCGACTAGCGGGGTGAACACCGGGGAGCTGTTTTTT.

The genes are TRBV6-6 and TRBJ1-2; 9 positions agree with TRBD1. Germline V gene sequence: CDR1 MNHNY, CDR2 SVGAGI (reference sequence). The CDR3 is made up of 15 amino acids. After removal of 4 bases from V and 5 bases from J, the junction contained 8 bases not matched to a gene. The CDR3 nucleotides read TGTGCCAGCAGTTCAAGGACAGGGGAGTGGTATGGCTACACCTTC. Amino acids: CASSSRTGEWYGYTF.

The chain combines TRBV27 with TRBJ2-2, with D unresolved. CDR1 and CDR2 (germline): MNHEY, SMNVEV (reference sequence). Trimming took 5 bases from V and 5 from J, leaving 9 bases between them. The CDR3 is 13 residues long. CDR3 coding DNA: TGTGCCAGCAGTCGACTTCGTACCGGGGAGCTGTTTTTT. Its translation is CASSRLRTGELFF.

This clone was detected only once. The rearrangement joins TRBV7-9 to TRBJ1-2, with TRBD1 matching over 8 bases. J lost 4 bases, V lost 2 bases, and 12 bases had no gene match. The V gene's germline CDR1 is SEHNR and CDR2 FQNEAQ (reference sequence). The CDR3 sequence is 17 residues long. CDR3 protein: CASSLHYGDRFFYGYTF. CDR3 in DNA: TGTGCCAGCAGCTTACACTATGGGGACAGGTTCTTCTATGGCTACACCTTC.

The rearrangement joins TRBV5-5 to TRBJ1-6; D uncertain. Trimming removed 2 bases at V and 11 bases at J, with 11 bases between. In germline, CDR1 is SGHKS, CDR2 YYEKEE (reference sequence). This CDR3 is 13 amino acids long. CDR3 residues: CASSLGPGAPLHF. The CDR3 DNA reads TGTGCCAGCAGCTTAGGCCCCGGGGCACCCCTCCACTTT.

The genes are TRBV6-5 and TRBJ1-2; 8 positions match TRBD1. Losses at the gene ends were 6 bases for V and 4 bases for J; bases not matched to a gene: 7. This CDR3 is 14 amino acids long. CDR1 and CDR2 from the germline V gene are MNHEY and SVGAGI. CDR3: CASRSGGRGYGYTF. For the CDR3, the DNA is TGTGCCAGCAGGTCAGGGGGCAGGGGCTATGGCTACACCTTC.

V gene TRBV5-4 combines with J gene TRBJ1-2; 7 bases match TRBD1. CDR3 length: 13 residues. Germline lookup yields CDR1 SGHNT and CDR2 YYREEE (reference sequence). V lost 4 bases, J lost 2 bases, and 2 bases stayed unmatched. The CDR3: CASSIQGNYGYTF. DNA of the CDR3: TGTGCCAGCAGCATACAGGGGAACTATGGCTACACCTTC.

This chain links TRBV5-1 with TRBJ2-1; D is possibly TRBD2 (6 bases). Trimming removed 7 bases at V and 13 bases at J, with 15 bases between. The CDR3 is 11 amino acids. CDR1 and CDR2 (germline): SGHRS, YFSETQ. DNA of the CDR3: TGCGCCAGCGGAGAGACTAGATCTCAGTTCTTC. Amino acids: CASGETRSQFF.

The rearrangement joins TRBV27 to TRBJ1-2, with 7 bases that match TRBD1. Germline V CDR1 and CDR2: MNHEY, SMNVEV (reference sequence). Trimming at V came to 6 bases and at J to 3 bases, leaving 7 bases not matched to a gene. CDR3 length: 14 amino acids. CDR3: CASRTRQGDYGYTF. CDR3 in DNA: TGTGCCAGCAGAACCAGGCAGGGGGACTATGGCTACACCTTC.

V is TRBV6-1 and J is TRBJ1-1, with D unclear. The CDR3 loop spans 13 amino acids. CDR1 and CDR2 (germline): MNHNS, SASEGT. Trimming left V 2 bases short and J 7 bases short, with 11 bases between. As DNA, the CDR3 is TGTGCCAGCAGTGAATTAACCAGTGATGAAGCTTTCTTT. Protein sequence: CASSELTSDEAFF.

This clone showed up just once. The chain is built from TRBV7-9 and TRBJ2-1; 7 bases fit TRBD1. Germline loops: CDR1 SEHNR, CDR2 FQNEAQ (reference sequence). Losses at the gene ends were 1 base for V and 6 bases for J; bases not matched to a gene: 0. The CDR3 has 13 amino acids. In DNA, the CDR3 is TGTGCCAGCAGCTTAGGACAGGGCAATGAGCAGTTCTTC. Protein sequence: CASSLGQGNEQFF.

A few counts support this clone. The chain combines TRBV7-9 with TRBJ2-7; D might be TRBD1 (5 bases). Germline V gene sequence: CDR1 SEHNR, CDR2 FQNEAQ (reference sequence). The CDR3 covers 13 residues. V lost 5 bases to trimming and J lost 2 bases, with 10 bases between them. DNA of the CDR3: TGTGCCAGCAGCCCTCAGGGCACCTACGAGCAGTACTTC. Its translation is CASSPQGTYEQYF.

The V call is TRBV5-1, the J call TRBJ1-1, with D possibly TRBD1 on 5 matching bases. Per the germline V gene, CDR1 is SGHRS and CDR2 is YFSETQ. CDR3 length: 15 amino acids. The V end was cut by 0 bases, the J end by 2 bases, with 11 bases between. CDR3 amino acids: CASSLDSRVNTEAFF. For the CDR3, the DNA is TGCGCCAGCAGCTTGGATTCCAGGGTTAACACTGAAGCTTTCTTT.

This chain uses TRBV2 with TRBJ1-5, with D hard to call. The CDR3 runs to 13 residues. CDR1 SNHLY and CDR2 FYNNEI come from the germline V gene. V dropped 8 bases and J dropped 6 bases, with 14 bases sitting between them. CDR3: CASRTVLIQPQHF. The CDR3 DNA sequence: TGTGCCAGCCGCACAGTTCTCATTCAGCCCCAGCATTTT.

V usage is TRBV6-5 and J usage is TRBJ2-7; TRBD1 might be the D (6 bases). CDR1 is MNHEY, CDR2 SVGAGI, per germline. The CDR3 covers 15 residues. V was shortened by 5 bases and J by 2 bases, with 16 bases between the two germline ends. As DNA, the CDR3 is TGTGCCAGCAGTCGCGCCGCCAGGGGACCCTACGAGCAGTACTTC. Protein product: CASSRAARGPYEQYF.